These T cell receptor beta chains were read from a single sample in a study of blood T cell repertoires in COVID-19. Data came from immunoSEQ multiplex PCR; TCRdb stores just in-frame clones and leaves some out. The data contain a few hundred thousand clones, roughly 87% of them singletons. The sample consisted of peripheral blood. These receptors originate from a woman between 45 and 65 years old who had recovered from COVID-19. Each CDR3 is given with its conserved first and last residue. A D gene is named only where the DNA matches it firmly. Size tells how often a clone was seen (once, few, many) or the class of an expanded clone, and some rows leave it out.

d_call	j_call	clone_size	v_call	cdr3_aa	cdr3_nt
TRBD1	TRBJ1-4	.	TRBV2	CASSVGQANEKLFF	TGTGCCAGCAGTGTGGGACAGGCGAATGAAAAACTGTTTTTT
TRBD1	TRBJ2-7	.	TRBV15	CATSSRQGDGEQYF	TGTGCCACCAGCAGCCGACAGGGGGACGGCGAGCAGTACTTC
.	TRBJ1-5	.	TRBV5-1	CASSLGASNQPQHF	TGCGCCAGCAGCCTGGGAGCCAGCAATCAGCCCCAGCATTTT
.	TRBJ2-2	.	TRBV5-4	CASSSQIGYTGELFF	TGTGCCAGCAGCTCCCAAATCGGTTACACCGGGGAGCTGTTTTTT
TRBD1	TRBJ2-1	.	TRBV11-3	CASSHYGQGASNEQFF	TGTGCCAGCAGCCATTACGGACAGGGGGCGAGCAATGAGCAGTTCTTC
TRBD1	TRBJ2-3	.	TRBV30	CAWSRTGWRDTQYF	TGTGCCTGGAGTCGGACAGGGTGGAGGGATACGCAGTATTTT
TRBD1	TRBJ1-4	.	TRBV9	CASSSQGTANEKLFF	TGTGCCAGCAGCTCCCAAGGGACAGCTAATGAAAAACTGTTTTTT
.	TRBJ2-3	.	TRBV10-3	CATARGDTQYF	TGTGCCACCGCTAGGGGGGATACGCAGTATTTT
.	TRBJ1-6	.	TRBV10-3	CAISPLETNSPLHF	TGTGCCATCAGTCCCTTAGAAACCAATTCACCCCTCCACTTT
TRBD2	TRBJ2-5	.	TRBV2	CASSESRLAGGRETQYF	TGTGCCAGCAGTGAAAGTAGGCTAGCGGGGGGCCGGGAGACCCAGTACTTC
.	TRBJ2-7	.	TRBV6-2/TRBV6-3	CASSYSDTIYEQYF	TGTGCCAGCAGTTATTCAGACACCATCTACGAGCAGTACTTC
TRBD2	TRBJ2-7	.	TRBV6-2/TRBV6-3	CASSYLIGGASYEQYF	TGTGCCAGCAGTTACCTGATCGGGGGGGCTTCCTACGAGCAGTACTTC
TRBD2	TRBJ2-3	.	TRBV6-2/TRBV6-3	CASSYAQGLAGGPGTDTQYF	TGTGCCAGCAGTTACGCCCAGGGACTAGCGGGGGGGCCGGGCACAGATACGCAGTATTTT
.	TRBJ2-1	.	TRBV9	CASSVANEQFF	TGTGCCAGCAGCGTAGCAAATGAGCAGTTCTTC
.	TRBJ1-6	.	TRBV6-6	CASSENRGKKSPLHF	TGTGCCAGCAGCGAAAACCGGGGGAAGAAGTCACCCCTCCACTTT
.	TRBJ1-4	.	TRBV6-5	CASSYSRGIWEKLFF	TGTGCCAGCAGTTACTCCCGGGGGATTTGGGAAAAACTGTTTTTT
.	TRBJ1-5	.	TRBV3-1/TRBV3-2	CASSQDGVYQPQHF	TGTGCCAGCAGCCAAGATGGAGTATATCAGCCCCAGCATTTT
.	TRBJ1-3	.	TRBV13	CASSLSPGPFSGNTIYF	TGTGCCAGCAGCTTAAGTCCAGGGCCATTCTCTGGAAACACCATATATTTT
.	TRBJ2-7	.	TRBV4-3	CASSQDGGYEQYF	TGCGCCAGCAGCCAAGACGGCGGTTACGAGCAGTACTTC
TRBD1	TRBJ1-1	few	TRBV6-5	CASSTYRGLTEAFF	TGTGCCAGCAGTACTTACAGGGGGCTCACTGAAGCTTTCTTT
.	TRBJ1-2	.	TRBV7-3	CASSTNQGYGYTF	TGTGCCAGCAGCACTAATCAGGGCTATGGCTACACCTTC
TRBD1	TRBJ2-1	many	TRBV7-6	CASSSTRQGALNEQFF	TGTGCCAGCAGCTCCACCCGACAGGGGGCTCTAAATGAGCAGTTCTTC
TRBD2	TRBJ2-5	.	TRBV5-1	CASSSTAGGRETQYF	TGCGCCAGCAGCTCCACAGCGGGGGGGCGAGAGACCCAGTACTTC
.	TRBJ1-3	few	TRBV5-1	CASSFGLGQGNTIYF	TGCGCCAGCAGCTTTGGTTTGGGACAAGGAAACACCATATATTTT
.	TRBJ2-7	.	TRBV19	CASSSPGVSYEQYF	TGTGCCAGTAGTTCACCGGGGGTATCCTACGAGCAGTACTTC
TRBD1	TRBJ2-1	.	TRBV28	CASSSYRDRQFF	TGTGCCAGCAGTTCCTACCGGGACAGGCAGTTCTTC
.	TRBJ2-1	.	TRBV5-6	CASSSRQAYYNEQFF	TGTGCCAGCAGTTCTCGACAGGCCTACTACAATGAGCAGTTCTTC
TRBD1	TRBJ2-1	.	TRBV6-2/TRBV6-3	CASSYSFLGDSYNEQFF	TGTGCCAGCAGTTACTCGTTTTTGGGGGACAGCTACAATGAGCAGTTCTTC
TRBD2	TRBJ2-1	once	TRBV11-1	CASSLVSGGGNEQFF	TGTGCCAGCAGCTTAGTTTCGGGGGGTGGTAATGAGCAGTTCTTC
TRBD1	TRBJ1-1	.	TRBV15	CATSSDRGSREAFF	TGTGCCACCAGCTCAGACAGGGGCTCCCGGGAAGCTTTCTTT
.	TRBJ2-5	.	TRBV6-2/TRBV6-3	CASSASNRVPQETQYF	TGTGCCAGCAGTGCATCCAACAGGGTCCCCCAAGAGACCCAGTACTTC
.	TRBJ1-5	.	TRBV5-1	CASSLAGQINQPQHF	TGCGCCAGCAGCTTGGCTGGGCAGATCAATCAGCCCCAGCATTTT
.	TRBJ1-2	.	TRBV30	CAWSGEQGRGGGYTF	TGTGCCTGGAGTGGAGAACAGGGAAGAGGAGGAGGCTACACCTTC
TRBD1	TRBJ1-1	once	TRBV29-1	CSVERTGGTEAFF	TGCAGCGTTGAACGGACAGGGGGCACTGAAGCTTTCTTT
TRBD1	TRBJ1-1	.	TRBV5-1	CASSPGQGGYEAFF	TGCGCCAGCAGCCCCGGACAGGGGGGCTATGAAGCTTTCTTT
.	TRBJ1-1	.	TRBV18	CASSPRGSDTEAFF	TGTGCCAGCTCACCCAGGGGATCGGACACTGAAGCTTTCTTT
TRBD2	TRBJ2-3	once	TRBV11-1	CASSSGKRERSDTQYF	TGTGCCAGCAGCTCGGGGAAGCGGGAGAGGTCAGATACGCAGTATTTT
.	TRBJ1-6	.	TRBV19	CASSTGVGNSPLHF	TGTGCCAGTAGTACGGGGGTCGGTAATTCACCCCTCCACTTT
TRBD2	TRBJ2-3	.	TRBV27	CASIPDGTSGRPSTDTQYF	TGTGCCAGCATTCCCGACGGGACTAGCGGGAGGCCTAGCACAGATACGCAGTATTTT
.	TRBJ1-2	.	TRBV28	CASQGTNYGYTF	TGTGCCAGCCAGGGGACTAACTATGGCTACACCTTC
TRBD1	TRBJ1-2	.	TRBV29-1	CSVPTFTGGVPDYGYTF	TGCAGCGTCCCAACATTTACAGGGGGCGTCCCGGACTATGGCTACACCTTC
TRBD2	TRBJ2-2	.	TRBV19	CASTGTSGRARGTGELFF	TGTGCCAGTACGGGCACTAGCGGGAGGGCCCGAGGCACCGGGGAGCTGTTTTTT
.	TRBJ1-2	.	TRBV29-1	CTSHGGVDGYTF	TGCACCAGTCACGGCGGCGTGGATGGCTACACCTTC
TRBD1	TRBJ2-1	.	TRBV7-2	CASSSDRVEQFF	TGTGCCAGCAGCTCGGACAGGGTCGAGCAGTTCTTC
.	TRBJ1-1	few	TRBV5-6	CASSLIVGSWDTEAFF	TGTGCCAGCAGCTTAATCGTAGGGAGCTGGGACACTGAAGCTTTCTTT
TRBD1	TRBJ1-4	.	TRBV15	CATSRDWDSEKLFF	TGTGCCACCAGCAGAGACTGGGACAGTGAAAAACTGTTTTTT
TRBD2	TRBJ2-2	.	TRBV27	CASRSGGRDTGELFF	TGTGCCAGCAGATCGGGGGGGCGCGACACCGGGGAGCTGTTTTTT
.	TRBJ2-4	.	TRBV6-5	CASSYSARGLGIQYF	TGTGCCAGCAGTTACTCGGCCAGGGGATTGGGCATTCAGTACTTC
TRBD2	TRBJ2-5	.	TRBV7-2	CASSSPGLARGLAQYF	TGTGCCAGCAGCTCTCCAGGACTAGCGAGGGGATTGGCCCAGTACTTC
.	TRBJ1-1	.	TRBV7-9	CASSFLSEGEAFF	TGTGCCAGCAGCTTTTTGTCGGAGGGGGAAGCTTTCTTT
.	TRBJ1-5	.	TRBV19	CASSIVAGGNQPQHF	TGTGCCAGTAGTATTGTGGCAGGTGGGAATCAGCCCCAGCATTTT
TRBD1	TRBJ2-7	.	TRBV19	CASSIKHYRDRSSYEQYF	TGTGCCAGTAGTATAAAGCACTACCGGGACAGGAGCTCCTACGAGCAGTACTTC
TRBD2	TRBJ2-7	.	TRBV4-2	CASSPAGGSSYEQYF	TGTGCCAGCAGCCCGGCGGGGGGGTCCTCCTACGAGCAGTACTTC